These 30 T cell receptor beta chains were all obtained from the same sample, sequenced in a study of blood T cell repertoires in COVID-19. Clones were read by immunoSEQ multiplex PCR, and TCRdb kept only the in-frame ones, dropping some. The sample gives about 250,000 clones, 70% to 90% of which show up once; roughly 1.6% is in the top ten. The material sequenced was PBMCs or T cells enriched from blood (not recorded which). These receptors were taken from a woman aged 45-59 years who had recovered from COVID-19.

The rearrangement joins TRBV4-1 to TRBJ2-5; no reliable D call. V lost 7 bases, J lost 5 bases, and 14 bases lay in between. This CDR3 comprises 13 residues. From germline, CDR1 is MGHRA and CDR2 YSYEKL. CDR3 nucleotides: TGCGCCAGCAAACCGACGGGTCGGGAGACCCAGTACTTC. Translation gives CASKPTGRETQYF.

This chain uses TRBV4-1 with TRBJ2-1, with 9 bases aligning to TRBD2. Germline CDR1 MGHRA, CDR2 YSYEKL. V was clipped by 2 bases and J by 2 bases; unmatched bases: 4. This CDR3 contains 16 residues. The DNA of the CDR3 is TGCGCCAGCAGCCAACATCTAGCGGGACCCTACAATGAGCAGTTCTTC. It yields the protein CASSQHLAGPYNEQFF.

The chain has TRBV30 and TRBJ2-7; D gene unclear. Germline V gene sequence: CDR1 GTSNPN, CDR2 SVGIG (reference sequence). The CDR3 has 11 residues. Trimming removed 1 base at V and 1 base at J, with 2 bases between. The CDR3 reads CAWSASYEQYF. For the CDR3, the DNA is TGTGCCTGGAGTGCATCCTACGAGCAGTACTTC. Full variable domain (missing parts from reference TRBV30 and TRBJ2-7): SQTIHQWPATLVQPVGSPLSLECTVEGTSNPNLYWYRQAAGRGLQLLFYSVGIGQISSEVPQNLSASRPQDRQFILSSKKLLLSDSGFYLCAWSASYEQYFGPGTRLTVT.

The chain combines TRBV2 with TRBJ2-3; 8 bases line up with TRBD2. The CDR3 consists of 14 residues. The germline V gene encodes CDR1 SNHLY and CDR2 FYNNEI. J was trimmed by 4 bases and V by 7 bases; bases with no gene match: 7. The CDR3: CASKERESPDTQYF. CDR3 DNA: TGTGCCAGCAAAGAGCGGGAGTCCCCAGATACGCAGTATTTT.

The rearrangement links TRBV5-4 to TRBJ1-2; D may be TRBD1 (6 bases). The germline V and J ends were trimmed by 5 bases and 3 bases, with 14 bases remaining between them. The CDR3 runs 14 residues. Germline V gene sequence: CDR1 SGHNT, CDR2 YYREEE (reference sequence). This chain's CDR3 is CASRPPRGYYGYTF. CDR3 in DNA: TGTGCCAGCAGGCCGCCCAGGGGTTACTATGGCTACACCTTC. The variable domain in full, completed from reference TRBV5-4 and TRBJ1-2, reads ETGVTQSPTHLIKTRGQQVTLRCSSQSGHNTVSWYQQALGQGPQFIFQYYREEENGRGNFPPRFSGLQFPNYSSELNVNALELDDSALYLCASRPPRGYYGYTFGSGTRLTVV.

The chain has TRBV7-6 and TRBJ2-4; D may be TRBD2 (5 bases). The CDR3 runs 14 residues. In germline, CDR1 is SGHVS, CDR2 FNYEAQ. The V end was cut by 1 base, the J end by 6 bases, with 10 bases between. In nucleotides, the CDR3 is TGTGCCAGCAGCTTAGGTGGGAGCACAAACATTCAGTACTTC. This codes for CASSLGGSTNIQYF.

This chain joins TRBV18 and TRBJ2-1, with D possibly TRBD2 on 6 matching bases. The germline V gene encodes CDR1 KGHSH and CDR2 LQKENI. Trimming removed 2 bases at V and 9 bases at J, with 17 bases between. This CDR3 has 15 amino acids. In DNA, the CDR3 is TGTGCCAGCTCACCATGGGAGGAGGGCTTAGGTGAGCAGTTCTTC. It specifies CASSPWEEGLGEQFF.

The CDR3 reads CASSQVAGSGSYEQYF. CDR3 sequence (DNA): TGTGCCAGCAGCCAAGTAGCGGGGAGCGGTTCCTACGAGCAGTACTTC. The chain is built from TRBV3-1 (or the pseudogene TRBV3-2) and TRBJ2-7; 8 bases fit TRBD2. Germline assignment: CDR1 LGHDT and CDR2 YNNKEL (reference sequence). This CDR3 is 16 amino acids long. Trimming took 1 base from V and 1 from J; bases not matched to a gene: 6.

The chain joins TRBV5-6 to TRBJ2-5, with a possible D match to TRBD2 (5 bases). Trimming left V 1 base short and J 3 bases short, with 10 bases between. Germline V gene lookup returns CDR1 SGHDT and CDR2 YYEEEE. This CDR3 is 14 amino acids long. In nucleotides, the CDR3 is TGTGCCAGCAGCTTGTTCGCCGGGGAAGAGACCCAGTACTTC. Encoded protein: CASSLFAGEETQYF. Complete variable domain (other parts from reference TRBV5-6 and TRBJ2-5): DAGVTQSPTHLIKTRGQQVTLRCSPKSGHDTVSWYQQALGQGPQFIFQYYEEEERQRGNFPDRFSGHQFPNYSSELNVNALLLGDSALYLCASSLFAGEETQYFGPGTRLLVL.

The chain combines TRBV30 with TRBJ1-2; D gene unclear. The germline V gene encodes CDR1 GTSNPN and CDR2 SVGIG (reference sequence). With 5 bases removed from V and 4 bases from J, the gap between germline ends came to 20 bases. The CDR3 contains 15 residues. This CDR3 reads CAWGPGAALGYGYTF. CDR3 DNA: TGTGCCTGGGGGCCGGGAGCCGCACTGGGCTATGGCTACACCTTC. Looking up the rest from reference TRBV30 and TRBJ1-2 gives the full variable domain: SQTIHQWPATLVQPVGSPLSLECTVEGTSNPNLYWYRQAAGRGLQLLFYSVGIGQISSEVPQNLSASRPQDRQFILSSKKLLLSDSGFYLCAWGPGAALGYGYTFGSGTRLTVV.

The chain carries TRBV5-1 and TRBJ2-2, with a possible D match to TRBD2 (6 bases). The CDR3 sequence is 14 residues long. CDR1 and CDR2 (germline): SGHRS, YFSETQ. Between the trimmed V and J ends, which lost 5 bases and 12 bases, there was a span of 20 bases. CDR3 sequence: CASRRLVTTMKLFF. For the CDR3, the DNA is TGCGCCAGCAGAAGACTAGTTACTACTATGAAGCTGTTTTTT. Filled out from reference TRBV5-1 and TRBJ2-2, the complete variable domain reads KAGVTQTPRYLIKTRGQQVTLSCSPISGHRSVSWYQQTPGQGLQFLFEYFSETQRNKGNFPGRFSGRQFSNSRSEMNVSTLELGDSALYLCASRRLVTTMKLFFGEGSRLTVL.

The chain links TRBV2 to TRBJ1-5; 9 bases map to TRBD1. The CDR3 is made up of 14 amino acids. V was pared by 6 bases and J by 4 bases, with 4 bases of the junction left unmatched. CDR1 SNHLY and CDR2 FYNNEI come from the germline V gene. The CDR3 spells CASSAGTGNQPQHF. CDR3 nucleotides: TGTGCCAGCAGCGCCGGGACAGGGAATCAGCCCCAGCATTTT. Complete variable domain (other parts from reference TRBV2 and TRBJ1-5): EPEVTQTPSHQVTQMGQEVILRCVPISNHLYFYWYRQILGQKVEFLVSFYNNEISEKSEIFDDQFSVERPDGSNFTLKIRSTKLEDSAMYFCASSAGTGNQPQHFGDGTRLSIL.

This chain's CDR3 is CASRVAGASKNIQYF. The CDR3 coding sequence is TGTGCCAGTAGGGTAGCGGGAGCGTCCAAAAACATTCAGTACTTC. The rearrangement uses TRBV19 and TRBJ2-4, with TRBD2 matching over 9 bases. This CDR3 has 15 residues. CDR1 LNHDA and CDR2 SQIVND come from the germline V gene (reference sequence). V shed 6 bases, J shed 2 bases, and the junction held 5 bases outside the gene matches.

The chain employs TRBV7-6 and TRBJ2-7; TRBD1 agrees at 10 bases. This CDR3 spans 15 amino acids. Trimming removed 5 bases from V and 5 bases from J; junction bases left unmatched: 9. The germline gives CDR1 SGHVS, CDR2 FNYEAQ. The CDR3 DNA is TGTGCCAGCAGCCTACCGGGACAGGGGCGGAACGAGCAGTACTTC. Amino acid sequence: CASSLPGQGRNEQYF.

The sample holds a few counts of this clone. The chain is built from TRBV19 and TRBJ2-7, with D tentatively TRBD2 (6 bases). CDR1 is LNHDA, CDR2 SQIVND, per germline (reference sequence). The CDR3 consists of 16 residues. Trimming took 5 bases from V and 0 from J, leaving 17 bases between them. As DNA, the CDR3 is TGTGCCAGTAGTCCCAGCACTAGCTTTCCCTCCTACGAGCAGTACTTC. Translating it yields CASSPSTSFPSYEQYF.

This chain links TRBV29-1 with TRBJ2-7; D may be TRBD1 (5 bases). V was cut by 4 bases and J by 3 bases, with 16 bases left in between. The CDR3 is 14 amino acids. From germline, CDR1 is SQVTM and CDR2 ANQGSEA. The CDR3 reads CSVALQGRIYEQYF. For the CDR3, the DNA is TGCAGCGTTGCCCTGCAGGGTCGGATCTACGAGCAGTACTTC.

The chain joins TRBV10-1 to TRBJ2-5; D is perhaps TRBD2 (6 bases). V lost 2 bases, J lost 5 bases, and 15 bases lay in between. This CDR3 has 15 residues. Germline CDR1 and CDR2: WNHNN and SYGVQD (reference sequence). Here the CDR3 reads CASSEMKGGQETQYF. The CDR3 nucleotides read TGCGCCAGCAGTGAGATGAAGGGAGGCCAGGAGACCCAGTACTTC.

The J gene is TRBJ2-7, the V gene TRBV4-1; D may be TRBD2 (5 bases). Germline values: CDR1 MGHRA, CDR2 YSYEKL. The V and J ends lost 0 bases and 2 bases respectively, with 14 bases between them. The CDR3 spans 16 residues. CDR3 region: CASSQEWPTTTYEQYF. The CDR3 DNA is TGCGCCAGCAGCCAAGAATGGCCGACGACTACCTACGAGCAGTACTTC.

The rearrangement joins TRBV7-3 to TRBJ1-1; TRBD1 aligns across 7 bases. The CDR3 has 13 residues. Looked up from germline, CDR1 is SGHTA and CDR2 is FQGTGA. The V segment lost 4 bases and the J segment 9 bases; nucleotides outside the gene matches: 8. The CDR3 coding sequence is TGTGCCAGCAGCTCGTCCGGGACAGCAAAAGCTTTCTTT. Residues: CASSSSGTAKAFF.

This clone was counted a single time. This chain uses TRBV21-1 with TRBJ2-1; the table's D gene call, TRBD2, was not cross checked with the DNA. TRBV21-1 is flagged as a pseudogene. The CDR3 covers 17 residues. This chain's CDR3 is CASSEDPQPAAEYEQFF. For the CDR3, the DNA is TGTGCCAGCAGCGAAGACCCTCAGCCCGCAGCGGAATACGAGCAGTTCTTC.

The chain links TRBV11-2 to TRBJ1-4, with 8 bases fitting TRBD1. The V gene end was trimmed by 1 base and the J gene end by 8 bases; junction bases not matched to a gene: 12. The V gene's germline CDR1 is SGHAT and CDR2 FQNNGV. The CDR3 consists of 17 residues. The CDR3 region has the DNA TGTGCCAGCAGCTTAGGTCCGGCAGGGGGCTTTCGGGAAAAACTGTTTTTT. This codes for CASSLGPAGGFREKLFF. Supplemented by reference TRBV11-2 and TRBJ1-4, the full variable domain reads EAGVAQSPRYKIIEKRQSVAFWCNPISGHATLYWYQQILGQGPKLLIQFQNNGVVDDSQLPKDRFSAERLKGVDSTLKIQPAKLEDSAVYLCASSLGPAGGFREKLFFGSGTQLSVL.

The chain links TRBV28 to TRBJ2-3, with 9 bases identical to TRBD1. The germline CDR1 and CDR2 sequences are MDHEN and SYDVKM. CDR3 length: 20 amino acids. V shed 5 bases and J 0 bases; nucleotides not matched to a gene: 18. The DNA of the CDR3 is TGTGCCAGCAGTCACCCGGGACAGGGCAAACAAAAGACTAGCACAGATACGCAGTATTTT. Translated, it gives CASSHPGQGKQKTSTDTQYF.

V usage is TRBV10-3 and J usage is TRBJ2-2; possible D gene TRBD1, 5 bases. Germline values: CDR1 ENHRY, CDR2 SYGVKD. This CDR3 spans 14 amino acids. Trimming stripped 7 bases from V and 5 bases from J, with 14 bases between. This CDR3 is CAIKEGVLTGELFF. The CDR3 DNA follows: TGTGCCATCAAAGAAGGGGTTCTAACCGGGGAGCTGTTTTTT.

The rearrangement uses TRBV5-6 and TRBJ1-1, with D possibly matching TRBD1 (5 bases). The V end lost 2 bases, the J end lost 1 base, and 15 bases lay between the germline ends. Per germline, CDR1 SGHDT and CDR2 YYEEEE. This CDR3 spans 16 amino acids. Here the CDR3 DNA reads TGTGCCAGCAGCTTACGGACAATCAGGGAGAACACTGAAGCTTTCTTT. Translating gives CASSLRTIRENTEAFF.

The rearrangement uses TRBV6-1 and TRBJ1-5, with D possibly matching TRBD1 (5 bases). V was clipped by 2 bases and J by 1 base, with 9 bases between them. This CDR3 is 15 amino acids long. Germline V gene data show CDR1 as MNHNS and CDR2 as SASEGT. CDR3 amino acids: CASSESGVSNQPQHF. The CDR3 DNA reads TGTGCCAGCAGTGAATCGGGGGTGAGCAATCAGCCCCAGCATTTT.

The CDR3 DNA reads TGTGCCAGCAGTTACGGGGGGGCCGGTCAGCCCCAGCATTTT. This gives the protein CASSYGGAGQPQHF. This rearrangement joins TRBV6-5 to TRBJ1-5; possible D gene TRBD1, 6 bases. The CDR3 length is 14 residues. Germline-derived CDR1 and CDR2 are MNHEY and SVGAGI. Trimming shortened V by 2 bases and J by 6 bases, and 11 bases separated the two germline ends.

The chain has TRBV29-1 and TRBJ2-1, with 11 bases lining up with TRBD1. CDR3 length equals 15 residues. Looked up from germline, CDR1 is SQVTM and CDR2 is ANQGSEA. V trimming: 1 base; J trimming: 5 bases; junction bases outside the gene matches: 4. CDR3 bases: TGCAGCGTTGAAGGTCCGGGACAGGGGGACAATGAGCAGTTCTTC. This gives the protein CSVEGPGQGDNEQFF.

The V call is TRBV10-3, the J call TRBJ2-1, with a weak D call TRBD1 (6 bases). V dropped 4 bases and J dropped 4 bases, with 11 bases sitting between them. CDR3 length: 14 residues. Germline V gene lookup returns CDR1 ENHRY and CDR2 SYGVKD. The CDR3 region has the DNA TGTGCCATCAGTGCAGGGGACCTATACAATGAGCAGTTCTTC. It codes for CAISAGDLYNEQFF.

CDR3 in DNA: TGTGCCAGCAGTGACCCCGGTACTAGCGACAGACAGTACTTC. Its protein product is CASSDPGTSDRQYF. The V call is TRBV2, the J call TRBJ2-7; 7 positions agree with TRBD2. Germline lookup yields CDR1 SNHLY and CDR2 FYNNEI. The trim removed 3 bases at V and 10 bases at J, leaving 12 bases unmatched. This CDR3 comprises 14 residues.

The chain recombines TRBV10-3 with TRBJ2-3, with 13 bases that match TRBD2. CDR1 and CDR2 from the germline V gene are ENHRY and SYGVKD. CDR3 length: 16 residues. V dropped 4 bases and J dropped 6; count of bases not matched to a gene: 7. Written as DNA, the CDR3 is TGTGCCATCAGTGTCAGGACTAGCGGGAGTGGGGATACGCAGTATTTT. Protein product: CAISVRTSGSGDTQYF.